This TCR beta chain was recorded in a study of blood T cell repertoires in COVID-19. Profiling relied on immunoSEQ multiplex PCR, and the TCRdb table lists in-frame clones only, not all of them. The data contain more than 200,000 clones, 65% to 90% of them seen just once; the ten biggest clones take up just under 2%. This CDR3 region has 15 residues. From germline, CDR1 is SNHLY and CDR2 FYNNEI. The V gene end was trimmed by 6 bases and the J gene end by 5 bases; junction bases not matched to a gene: 7. The chain joins TRBV2 to TRBJ2-1; 10 nucleotides align to TRBD2. The clonotype originates from a man aged 30 to 39 with active or convalescent COVID-19. Source material: peripheral blood. The CDR3 region is CASSFTSGDNNEQFF. CDR3 nucleotide sequence: TGTGCCAGCAGCTTCACTAGCGGGGATAACAATGAGCAGTTCTTC.